The rows below give T cell receptor beta chains drawn from one sample of a study of blood T cell repertoires in COVID-19. The assay was immunoSEQ multiplex PCR, and TCRdb's table has in-frame clones only and misses some. The repertoire holds fewer than 300,000 clones, more than 85% seen once, with about 2.2% in the top ten. Specimen: peripheral blood. The receptors come from a woman aged 30 to 39 with COVID-19, enrolled during active disease. Each CDR3 is given with its conserved first and last residue.

TRBV27,TRBJ2-7,CATKRLAGQLLAYEQYF
TRBV6-8,TRBJ2-5,CASPGQGIQETQYF
TRBV5-1,TRBJ1-2,CASSLGDRGAKNGYTF
TRBV9,TRBJ2-5,CASSLAGQQETQYF
TRBV29-1,TRBJ2-1,CSARGGNEQFF
TRBV3-1/TRBV3-2,TRBJ2-2,CASSRPRDRLPSPSGELFF
TRBV5-4,TRBJ1-2,CASSLFTQGFYGYTF
TRBV5-1,TRBJ1-2,CASSLDKYGYTF
TRBV9,TRBJ2-2,CASSVGLAGTGELFF
TRBV15,TRBJ1-5,CATSRDRGKYQPQHF
TRBV10-2,TRBJ2-1,CASSEISGNEQFF
TRBV6-6,TRBJ2-7,CASSYSASGYEQYF
TRBV7-8,TRBJ2-7,CASSLDDRDHEQYF
TRBV5-1,TRBJ2-3,CASSLGLAGGTDTQYF
TRBV20-1,TRBJ2-3,CSASKVVASTTDTQYF
TRBV5-1,TRBJ1-2,CASSPTVTNYGYTF
TRBV2,TRBJ2-5,CASRTDTSGTQYF
TRBV7-2,TRBJ2-5,CASSLGVRVETQYF
TRBV6-1,TRBJ1-2,CASSETGGGYTF
TRBV19,TRBJ1-2,CASSMWDRNLYGYTF
TRBV7-8,TRBJ2-7,CASSSGTSGGEQYF
TRBV7-2,TRBJ1-6,CASSFTGTYSSYNSPLHF
TRBV19,TRBJ1-5,CASSEKQGNQPQHF
TRBV20-1,TRBJ1-1,CSAARSPEAFF
TRBV6-6,TRBJ2-2,CASSLRQNTGELFF
TRBV2,TRBJ1-2,CASTRGVSNYGYTF
TRBV3-1/TRBV3-2,TRBJ1-3,CASSQTGTGNTIYF
TRBV27,TRBJ1-1,CASRAGQGNTEAFF
TRBV18,TRBJ1-5,CASSPGADQPQHF
TRBV5-1,TRBJ2-2,CASSLRDRGNTGELFF
TRBV28,TRBJ1-2,CASSFSTGGSYGYTF
TRBV25-1,TRBJ2-7,CASRPGQGAAYEQYF
TRBV15,TRBJ2-7,CATSPRQGIISEQYF
TRBV3-1/TRBV3-2,TRBJ1-4,CASSQGAAYEKLFF
TRBV3-1/TRBV3-2,TRBJ1-1,CASSQDVANTEAFF
TRBV2,TRBJ2-1,CASRHPGLAGINEQFF
TRBV6-5,TRBJ1-1,CASSFGGTGRPEAFF
TRBV19,TRBJ2-7,CASSIAGGLHEQYF
TRBV7-8,TRBJ2-3,CASSLIPGLASTDTQYF
TRBV5-1,TRBJ2-7,CASSLGTGDEQYF
TRBV14,TRBJ2-7,CASSQPRSSGSSYEQYF
TRBV5-1,TRBJ1-1,CASSLVSTQLEAFF
TRBV11-2,TRBJ1-1,CASSLDQGTEAFF
TRBV2,TRBJ2-3,CASSDGGTDTQYF
TRBV5-1,TRBJ2-3,CASSLEGGRRADTQYF
TRBV30,TRBJ1-2,CAWSRRAQGYGYTF
TRBV29-1,TRBJ2-2,CSVLLDFPGELFF
TRBV2,TRBJ2-1,CASAPTSNGEQFF
TRBV10-2,TRBJ2-2,CASDGLDRAGELFF
TRBV19,TRBJ1-1,CASSTRTGGGPEAFF
TRBV11-2,TRBJ1-2,CASSSLDRTNPTNYGYTF
TRBV7-9,TRBJ2-2,CASSFSGFGQTDTGELFF
TRBV27,TRBJ1-2,CASSLTVQVPNYGYTF
TRBV5-5,TRBJ1-5,CASSFIGTDQPQHF
TRBV28,TRBJ1-4,CASTLHRGGEKLFF
TRBV5-1,TRBJ1-6,CASSPGGQIVSPLHF
TRBV27,TRBJ2-7,CASSRSTGTTQHYEQYF
TRBV30,TRBJ1-2,CAFIIDREASYGYTF
TRBV5-1,TRBJ2-1,CASSPGTSGRRYEQFF